This entry describes one TCR beta chain. Those who participated ranged in age from roughly 18 to 90 years and resided in roughly 26 US areas. Germline CDR1 ENHRY, CDR2 SYGVKD. Deletions cut 10 bases from V and 4 bases from J, with 17 bases between. This CDR3 region has 14 residues. This entry comes from a study of blood T cell repertoires in COVID-19. Across the study: COVID-19 samples, acute and convalescent, were from the United States, Italy and Spain.

TCRdb's table, derived via immunoSEQ multiplex PCR, lists solely in-frame clones and lacks some. Here the sample spans about 270,000 clones, around 93% being singletons. The sequenced sample consisted of PBMCs or T cells enriched from blood (not recorded which). The receptor was derived from a man in his forties or fifties who had been exposed to COVID-19. The V gene is TRBV10-3, the J gene TRBJ1-3; D possibly corresponds to TRBD1 (6 bases). The CDR3 DNA sequence: TGTGCCACCTATCACAGGGAAAAAGGAAACACCATATATTTT. Protein: CATYHREKGNTIYF.